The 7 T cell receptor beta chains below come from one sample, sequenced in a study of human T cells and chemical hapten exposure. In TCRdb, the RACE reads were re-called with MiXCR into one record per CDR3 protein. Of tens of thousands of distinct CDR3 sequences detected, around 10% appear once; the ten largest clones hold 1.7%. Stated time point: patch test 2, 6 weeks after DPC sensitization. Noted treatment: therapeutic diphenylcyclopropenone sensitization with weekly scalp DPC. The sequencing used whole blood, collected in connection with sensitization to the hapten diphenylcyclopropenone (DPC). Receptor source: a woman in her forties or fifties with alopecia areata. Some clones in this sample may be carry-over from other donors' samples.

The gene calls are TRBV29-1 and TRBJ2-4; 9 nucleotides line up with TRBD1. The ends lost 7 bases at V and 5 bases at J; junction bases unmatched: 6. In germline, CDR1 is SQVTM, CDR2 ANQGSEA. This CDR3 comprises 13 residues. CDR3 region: CSAHDRGENIQYF. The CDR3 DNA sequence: TGCAGCGCCCACGACAGGGGGGAAAACATTCAGTACTTC.

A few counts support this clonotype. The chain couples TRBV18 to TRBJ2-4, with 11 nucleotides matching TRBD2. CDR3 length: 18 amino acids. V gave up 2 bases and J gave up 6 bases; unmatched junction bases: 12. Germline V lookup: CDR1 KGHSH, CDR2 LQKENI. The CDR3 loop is CASSPSPPTSGNLNIQYF. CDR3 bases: TGTGCCAGCTCACCATCCCCTCCGACTAGCGGGAACTTAAACATTCAGTACTTC.

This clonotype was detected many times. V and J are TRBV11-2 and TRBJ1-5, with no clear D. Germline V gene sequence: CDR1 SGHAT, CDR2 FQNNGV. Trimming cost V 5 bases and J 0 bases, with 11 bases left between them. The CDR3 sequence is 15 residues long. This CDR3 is CASSRGFISNQPQHF. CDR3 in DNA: TGTGCCAGCAGCCGTGGATTCATTAGCAATCAGCCCCAGCATTTT.

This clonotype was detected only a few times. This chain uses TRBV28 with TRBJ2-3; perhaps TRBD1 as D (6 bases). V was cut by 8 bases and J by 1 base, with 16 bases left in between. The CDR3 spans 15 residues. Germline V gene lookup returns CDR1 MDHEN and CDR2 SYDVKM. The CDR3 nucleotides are TGTGCCAGCGCATCAGGGGCAAGTGGCACAGATACGCAGTATTTT. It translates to CASASGASGTDTQYF.

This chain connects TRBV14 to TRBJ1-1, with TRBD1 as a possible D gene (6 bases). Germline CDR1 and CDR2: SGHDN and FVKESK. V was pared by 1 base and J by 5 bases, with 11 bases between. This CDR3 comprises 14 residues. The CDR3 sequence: CASSQVRGRTEAFF. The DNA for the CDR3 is TGTGCCAGCAGCCAAGTCAGGGGTCGGACTGAAGCTTTCTTT. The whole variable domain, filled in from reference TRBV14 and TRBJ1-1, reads EAGVTQFPSHSVIEKGQTVTLRCDPISGHDNLYWYRRVMGKEIKFLLHFVKESKQDESGMPNNRFLAERTGGTYSTLKVQPAELEDSGVYFCASSQVRGRTEAFFGQGTRLTVV.

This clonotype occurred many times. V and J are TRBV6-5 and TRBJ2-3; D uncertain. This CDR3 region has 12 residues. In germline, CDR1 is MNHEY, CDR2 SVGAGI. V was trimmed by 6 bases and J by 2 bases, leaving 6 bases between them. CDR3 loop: CASRTSTDTQYF. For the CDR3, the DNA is TGTGCCAGCAGAACCTCCACAGATACGCAGTATTTT.

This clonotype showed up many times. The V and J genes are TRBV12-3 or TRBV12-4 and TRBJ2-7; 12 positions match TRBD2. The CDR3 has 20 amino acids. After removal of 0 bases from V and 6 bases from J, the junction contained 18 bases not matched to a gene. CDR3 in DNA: TGTGCCAGCAGTTTAGCACTCGTGACTAGCGGGAGAATTATTAACTCCGAGCAGTACTTC. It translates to CASSLALVTSGRIINSEQYF.